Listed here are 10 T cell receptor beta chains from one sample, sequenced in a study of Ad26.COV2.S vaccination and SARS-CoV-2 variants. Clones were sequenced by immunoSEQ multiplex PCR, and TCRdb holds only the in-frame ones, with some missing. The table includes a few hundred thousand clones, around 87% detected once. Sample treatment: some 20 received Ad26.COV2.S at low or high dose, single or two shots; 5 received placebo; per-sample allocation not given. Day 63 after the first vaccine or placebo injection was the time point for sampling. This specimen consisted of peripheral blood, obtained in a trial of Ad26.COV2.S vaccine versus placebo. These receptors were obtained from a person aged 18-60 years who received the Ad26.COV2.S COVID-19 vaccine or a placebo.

DNA for the CDR3: TGTGCCAGCAGCGCTACTGCACAAGGAGGAAACACCATATATTTT. It is translated as CASSATAQGGNTIYF. This rearrangement joins TRBV3-1 (or the pseudogene TRBV3-2) to TRBJ1-3; unclear D gene. Trimming shortened V by 5 bases and J by 4 bases, and 15 bases separated the two germline ends. CDR3 length equals 15 residues. CDR1 and CDR2 (germline): LGHDT, YNNKEL (reference sequence).

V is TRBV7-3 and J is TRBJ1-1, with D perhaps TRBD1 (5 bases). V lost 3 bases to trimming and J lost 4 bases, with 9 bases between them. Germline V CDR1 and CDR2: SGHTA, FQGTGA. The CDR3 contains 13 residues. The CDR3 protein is CASSFQGSTEAFF. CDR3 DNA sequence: TGTGCCAGCAGCTTCCAGGGAAGCACTGAAGCTTTCTTT. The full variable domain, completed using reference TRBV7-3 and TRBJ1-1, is GAGVSQTPSNKVTEKGKYVELRCDPISGHTALYWYRQSLGQGPEFLIYFQGTGAADDSGLPNDRFFAVRPEGSVSTLKIQRTERGDSAVYLCASSFQGSTEAFFGQGTRLTVV.

CDR3: CASSGGTGVEAFF. The DNA for the CDR3 is TGTGCCAGCAGTGGCGGGACAGGAGTTGAAGCTTTCTTT. This chain joins TRBV9 and TRBJ1-1; 8 positions agree with TRBD1. The CDR3 has 13 residues. Germline assignment: CDR1 SGDLS and CDR2 YYNGEE. The V segment lost 5 bases and the J segment 7 bases; nucleotides outside the gene matches: 7.

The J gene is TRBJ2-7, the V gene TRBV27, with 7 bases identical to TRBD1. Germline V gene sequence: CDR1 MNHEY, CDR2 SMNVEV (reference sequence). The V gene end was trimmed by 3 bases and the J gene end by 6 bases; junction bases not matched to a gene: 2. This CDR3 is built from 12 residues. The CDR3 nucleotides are TGTGCCAGCAGTTTGACAGGGCTCGAGCAGTACTTC. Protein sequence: CASSLTGLEQYF.

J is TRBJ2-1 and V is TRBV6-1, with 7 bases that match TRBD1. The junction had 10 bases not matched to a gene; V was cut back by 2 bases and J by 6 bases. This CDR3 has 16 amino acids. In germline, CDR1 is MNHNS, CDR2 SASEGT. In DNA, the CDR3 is TGTGCCAGCAGTGAAAGGGAACAGGGGCACATCAATGAGCAGTTCTTC. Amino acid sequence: CASSEREQGHINEQFF.

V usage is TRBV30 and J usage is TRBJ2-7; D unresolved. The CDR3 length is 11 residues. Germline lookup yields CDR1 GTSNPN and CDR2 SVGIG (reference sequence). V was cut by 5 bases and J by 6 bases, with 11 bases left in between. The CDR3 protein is CAWSGPAEQYF. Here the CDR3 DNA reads TGTGCCTGGTCCGGGCCCGCCGAGCAGTACTTC.

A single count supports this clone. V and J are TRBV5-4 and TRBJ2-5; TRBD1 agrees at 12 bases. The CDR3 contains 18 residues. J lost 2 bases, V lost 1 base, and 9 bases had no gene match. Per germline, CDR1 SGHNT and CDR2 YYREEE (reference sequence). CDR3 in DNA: TGTGCCAGCAGCTTGAGGCCCTCGGGACAGGGGGCTCAAGAGACCCAGTACTTC. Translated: CASSLRPSGQGAQETQYF. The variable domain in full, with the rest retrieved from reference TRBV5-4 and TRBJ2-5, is ETGVTQSPTHLIKTRGQQVTLRCSSQSGHNTVSWYQQALGQGPQFIFQYYREEENGRGNFPPRFSGLQFPNYSSELNVNALELDDSALYLCASSLRPSGQGAQETQYFGPGTRLLVL.

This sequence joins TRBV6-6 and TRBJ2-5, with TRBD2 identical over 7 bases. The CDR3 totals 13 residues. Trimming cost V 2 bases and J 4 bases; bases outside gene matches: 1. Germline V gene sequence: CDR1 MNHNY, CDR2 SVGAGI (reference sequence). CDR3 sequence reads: CASSYGEGETQYF. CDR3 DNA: TGTGCCAGCAGTTACGGGGAGGGAGAGACCCAGTACTTC.

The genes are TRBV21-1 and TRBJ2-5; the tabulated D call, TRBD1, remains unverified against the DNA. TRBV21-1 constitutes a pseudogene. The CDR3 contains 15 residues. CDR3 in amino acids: CAITTGGFFRETQYF. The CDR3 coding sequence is TGTGCCATTACCACAGGGGGCTTTTTTCGAGAGACCCAGTACTTC.

The CDR3 region is CASSYQNRYEQYF. The CDR3 DNA reads as TGTGCCAGCAGTTACCAAAACAGATACGAGCAGTACTTC. V gene TRBV6-5 combines with J gene TRBJ2-7, with D unclear. Trimming removed 2 bases from V and 4 bases from J, with 9 bases in between. The CDR3 loop spans 13 amino acids. CDR1 is MNHEY and CDR2 is SVGAGI in the germline V gene.